This T cell receptor beta chain was documented in a study of T cell changes during pregnancy in multiple sclerosis. Germline assignment: CDR1 MNHEY and CDR2 SMNVEV (reference sequence). Trimming took 5 bases from V and 4 from J, leaving 17 bases between them. The CDR3 contains 15 residues. Produced via immunoSEQ multiplex PCR; TCRdb's table is partial and in-frame only. The repertoire holds 70,000 to 75,000 clones, with 75% to 90% as singletons. The V and J genes are TRBV27 and TRBJ1-2, with D possibly matching TRBD1 (5 bases). This receptor was taken from a female donor with multiple sclerosis, enrolled in a pregnancy study. The sample was peripheral blood, taken before pregnancy. The CDR3, as DNA: TGTGCCAGCAGTCCCGATGGAGGGGCCCTCTATGGCTACACCTTC. Translation gives CASSPDGGALYGYTF.